Only a few counts were recorded for the clone carrying this TCR beta chain. The antigen remains undetermined. In TCRdb, the RT-PCR reads were re-called with MiXCR into one record per CDR3 protein. The repertoire holds 15,000 to 20,000 distinct CDR3 sequences, with about four fifths as singletons. This entry comes from a study of yellow fever vaccine responses in identical twins. Overall study findings and caveats: The T cell response to vaccination in identical twins was reportedly partly convergent and partly personalized.

CDR1 KGHSH and CDR2 LQKENI come from the germline V gene. This CDR3 region has 16 residues. The V end was cut by 1 base, the J end by 0 bases, with 7 bases between. The origin of this receptor is a woman aged 18-30 years who received the yellow fever vaccine. This rearrangement joins TRBV18 to TRBJ1-6, with D hard to call. The material sequenced was T cells from blood (PBMCs), unsorted or a sorted subset (not recorded which), taken before or after yellow fever vaccination (not recorded which). CDR3 amino acids: CASSPLGSSYNSPLHF. Here the CDR3 DNA reads TGTGCCAGCTCACCACTGGGGAGCTCCTATAATTCACCCCTCCACTTT. Looking up the rest from reference TRBV18 and TRBJ1-6 gives the full variable domain: NAGVMQNPRHLVRRRGQEARLRCSPMKGHSHVYWYRQLPEEGLKFMVYLQKENIIDESGMPKERFSAEFPKEGPSILRIQQVVRGDSAAYFCASSPLGSSYNSPLHFGNGTRLTVT.